The entry below gives a single T cell receptor (beta chain) sequence along with its context. The data were obtained in a study of blood T cell repertoires in COVID-19. Study-wide background: Acute-phase and convalescent COVID-19 samples originated in the United States, Italy and Spain. The analysed material was cDNA or gDNA that came from T cells, B-cell-depleted T cells, or PBMCs.

In the original workflow: Quantification of nucleated cells was approximated via reference gene primer amplification. The data were produced by immunoSEQ multiplex PCR, yet TCRdb's version contains in-frame clones alone and is incomplete. The DNA gave D and trimming, while V, J and clone size come from that table. There are 110,000 to 150,000 clones in the sample; about 86% occur only once, and 3% to 3.5% lies in the top ten. The junction had 6 bases not matched to a gene; V was cut back by 7 bases and J by 7 bases. CDR3 length: 13 amino acids. Sequences were obtained from peripheral blood. The source of this sequence is a woman of 80 years or more with acute or convalescent COVID-19. This sequence joins TRBV12-3 or TRBV12-4 and TRBJ1-3, with 8 nucleotides matching TRBD1. CDR3 coding DNA: TGTGCCAGCACCCGGACAGGGTCGAACACCATATATTTT. Translation: CASTRTGSNTIYF.